This T cell receptor beta chain was obtained from a study of cytomegalovirus exposure and HLA in healthy donors. V lost 11 bases, J lost 2 bases, and 22 bases lay in between. This CDR3 is 16 amino acids long. Germline values: CDR1 SNHLY, CDR2 FYNNEI. Use of 60 Vbeta and 13 Jbeta primers characterized the PCR. Method: immunoSEQ multiplex PCR; TCRdb's copy keeps in-frame clones and lacks some. This table has under 200,000 clones, approximately 71% appearing once. The sequence was collected from a woman between 18 and 29 years old in good health and CMV-seropositive. This sequence joins TRBV2 and TRBJ1-5; D call uncertain. Sequencing used PBMCs. The CDR3: CAPLGRAGIGNQPQHF. The CDR3 DNA reads as TGTGCCCCCCTGGGGAGGGCAGGCATAGGCAATCAGCCCCAGCATTTT.